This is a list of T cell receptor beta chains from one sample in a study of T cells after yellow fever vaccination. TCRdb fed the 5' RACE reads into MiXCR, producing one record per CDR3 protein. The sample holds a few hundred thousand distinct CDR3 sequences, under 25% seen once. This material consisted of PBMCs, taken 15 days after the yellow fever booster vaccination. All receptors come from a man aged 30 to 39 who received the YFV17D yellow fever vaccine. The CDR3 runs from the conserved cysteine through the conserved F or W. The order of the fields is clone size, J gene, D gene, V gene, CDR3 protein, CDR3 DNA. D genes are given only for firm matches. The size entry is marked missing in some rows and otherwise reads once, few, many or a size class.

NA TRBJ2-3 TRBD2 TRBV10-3 CAIRPPRRDLLASFTDTQYF TGTGCCATCAGGCCACCCAGACGGGACCTACTAGCGAGTTTCACAGATACGCAGTATTTT
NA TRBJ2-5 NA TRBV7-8 CASSLTRGGQTQYF TGTGCCAGCAGCTTAACTAGGGGTGGGCAGACCCAGTACTTC
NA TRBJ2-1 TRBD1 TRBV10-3 CAISEGDRVLHEQFF TGTGCCATCAGTGAGGGGGACAGGGTTCTCCATGAGCAGTTCTTC
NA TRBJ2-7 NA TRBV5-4 CASSLPSGEQYF TGTGCCAGCAGCTTACCCTCCGGCGAGCAGTACTTC
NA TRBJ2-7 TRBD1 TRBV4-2 CASSQGGTESSYEQYF TGTGCCAGCAGCCAAGGGGGGACAGAGAGCTCCTACGAGCAGTACTTC
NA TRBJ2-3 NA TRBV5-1 CASSLSATASTDTQYF TGCGCCAGCAGCTTGTCAGCAACAGCTAGCACAGATACGCAGTATTTT
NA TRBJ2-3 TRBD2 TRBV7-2 CASSLGHSGDTQYF TGTGCCAGCAGCTTAGGGCATAGCGGGGATACGCAGTATTTT
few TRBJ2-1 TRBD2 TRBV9 CASSVLTSDNEQFF TGTGCCAGCAGCGTCCTTACTAGCGACAATGAGCAGTTCTTC
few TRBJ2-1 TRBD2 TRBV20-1 CSAVAGGPYDEQFF TGCAGTGCTGTAGCGGGAGGGCCATACGATGAGCAGTTCTTC
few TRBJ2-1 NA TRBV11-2 CASSPGRFEQFF TGTGCCAGCAGCCCCGGCCGTTTTGAGCAGTTCTTC
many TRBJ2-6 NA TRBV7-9 CASSPRTVSGANVLTF TGTGCCAGCAGCCCAAGGACGGTCTCTGGGGCCAACGTCCTGACTTTC
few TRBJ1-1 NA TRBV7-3 CASSGGGVTEAFF TGTGCCAGCAGCGGAGGGGGGGTCACTGAAGCTTTCTTT
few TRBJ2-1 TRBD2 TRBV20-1 CSASPRGGVNEQFF TGCAGTGCTAGCCCCCGGGGGGGGGTAAATGAGCAGTTCTTC
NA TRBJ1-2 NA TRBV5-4 CASSWEGTNYGYTF TGTGCCAGCAGCTGGGAGGGAACCAACTATGGCTACACCTTC
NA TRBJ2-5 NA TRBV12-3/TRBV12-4 CASSFIETQYF TGTGCCAGCAGTTTCATAGAGACCCAGTACTTC
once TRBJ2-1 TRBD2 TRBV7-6 CASSLTGLAGNEQFF TGTGCCAGCAGCTTAACCGGACTAGCGGGGAATGAACAGTTCTTC
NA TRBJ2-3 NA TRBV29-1 CSVEKGADTQYF TGCAGCGTTGAGAAGGGGGCAGATACGCAGTATTTT
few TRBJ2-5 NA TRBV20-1 CSARVTQETQYF TGCAGTGCTAGAGTGACCCAAGAGACCCAGTACTTC
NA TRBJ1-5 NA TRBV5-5 CASSLSTVNQPQHF TGTGCCAGCAGCTTGTCTACCGTGAATCAGCCCCAGCATTTT
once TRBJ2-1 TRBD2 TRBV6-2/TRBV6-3 CASSLGREGFSNEQFF TGTGCCAGCAGTTTGGGGCGGGAGGGATTCTCCAATGAGCAGTTCTTC
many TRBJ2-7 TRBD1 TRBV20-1 CSARDTGRGSEQYF TGCAGTGCTAGAGATACAGGCAGGGGGAGTGAGCAGTACTTC
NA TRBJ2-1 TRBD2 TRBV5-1 CASSFSGILREGYNEQFF TGCGCCAGCAGCTTTAGCGGGATTCTACGCGAGGGGTACAATGAGCAGTTCTTC
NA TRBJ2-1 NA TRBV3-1 CASSQVHEQFF TGTGCCAGCAGCCAAGTCCATGAGCAGTTCTTC
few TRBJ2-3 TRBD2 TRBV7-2 CASSRARAGAADTQYF TGTGCCAGCAGCCGGGCCAGAGCGGGAGCGGCAGATACGCAGTATTTT
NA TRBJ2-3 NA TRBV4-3 CASSHPGFDTQYF TGCGCCAGCAGCCATCCAGGGTTCGATACGCAGTATTTT
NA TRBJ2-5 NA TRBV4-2 CASSRKLGGERETQYF TGTGCCAGCAGCCGCAAACTGGGCGGGGAAAGAGAGACCCAGTACTTC
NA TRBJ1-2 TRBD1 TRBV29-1 CSVAGGWYGYTF TGCAGCGTCGCAGGGGGCTGGTATGGCTACACCTTC
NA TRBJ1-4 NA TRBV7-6 CASSLAHGANEKLFF TGTGCCAGCAGCTTAGCGCATGGGGCGAATGAAAAACTGTTTTTT
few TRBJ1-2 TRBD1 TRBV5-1 CASSFRQGASNYGYTF TGCGCCAGCAGCTTTCGACAGGGAGCGTCTAACTATGGCTACACCTTC
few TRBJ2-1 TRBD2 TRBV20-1 CSAGISGRTYNEQFF TGCAGTGCCGGAATTAGCGGGAGGACCTACAATGAGCAGTTCTTC
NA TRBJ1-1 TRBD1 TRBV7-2 CASSTTGGIGNTEAFF TGTGCCAGCAGCACAACAGGGGGTATAGGGAACACTGAAGCTTTCTTT
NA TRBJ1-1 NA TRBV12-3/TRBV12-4 CASSLVAGVATEAFF TGTGCCAGCAGTTTAGTAGCGGGGGTTGCCACTGAAGCTTTCTTT
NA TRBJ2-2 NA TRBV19 CATYGNTGELFF TGTGCCACATACGGAAACACCGGGGAGCTGTTTTTT
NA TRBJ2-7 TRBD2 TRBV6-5 CASRGGIYEQYF TGTGCCAGCAGGGGGGGGATCTACGAGCAGTACTTC
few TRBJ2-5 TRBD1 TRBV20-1 CSARDPGTGGHF TGCAGTGCTAGAGATCCCGGGACAGGGGGTCACTTC
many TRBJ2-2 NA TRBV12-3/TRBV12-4 CASSLSGGELFF TGTGCCAGCAGTCTTTCAGGCGGGGAGCTGTTTTTT
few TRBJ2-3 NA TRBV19 CASSEDLRGDTQYF TGTGCCAGTAGTGAGGACCTTCGGGGAGATACGCAGTATTTT
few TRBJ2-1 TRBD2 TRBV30 CAWISGLAGGSSRNEQFF TGTGCCTGGATCTCCGGACTAGCGGGGGGTTCGTCGCGCAATGAGCAGTTCTTC
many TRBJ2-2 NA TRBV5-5 CASSFRAGELFF TGTGCCAGCAGCTTCAGGGCGGGGGAGCTGTTTTTT
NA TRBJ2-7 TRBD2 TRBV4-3 CASSQGIAGTYAQYF TGCGCCAGCAGCCAAGGAATAGCGGGTACCTACGCGCAGTACTTC
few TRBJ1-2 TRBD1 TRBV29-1 CSATRDRVTGYTF TGCAGCGCGACCCGAGACAGGGTTACCGGCTACACCTTC
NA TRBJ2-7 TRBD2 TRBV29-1 CSVSGSTYEQYF TGCAGCGTTAGCGGGAGTACCTACGAGCAGTACTTC
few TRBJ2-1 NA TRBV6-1 CASSPQGIPYEQFF TGTGCCAGCAGTCCACAGGGTATTCCCTATGAGCAGTTCTTC
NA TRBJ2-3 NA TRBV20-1 CSASREGTQYF TGCAGTGCTAGCCGGGAAGGGACGCAGTATTTT
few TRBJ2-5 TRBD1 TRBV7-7 CASSSIIMTGGGGVTVQETQYF TGTGCCAGCAGCTCGATCATCATGACAGGGGGAGGAGGGGTTACCGTCCAAGAGACCCAGTACTTC
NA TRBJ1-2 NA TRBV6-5 CASSTTGIGYTF TGTGCCAGCAGTACCACAGGGATTGGCTACACCTTC
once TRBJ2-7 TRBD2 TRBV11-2 CASSPLGRERLAGAYEQYF TGTGCCAGCAGCCCACTTGGGAGGGAGAGACTAGCGGGGGCCTACGAGCAGTACTTC
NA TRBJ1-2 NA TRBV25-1 CASFGPGENYGYTF TGTGCCAGCTTTGGGCCGGGAGAAAACTATGGCTACACCTTC
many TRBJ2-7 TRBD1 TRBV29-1 CSVVGTGVYEQYF TGCAGCGTTGTGGGGACAGGAGTCTACGAGCAGTACTTC
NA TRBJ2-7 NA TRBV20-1 CSASGPATYEQYF TGCAGTGCTAGTGGACCCGCCACCTACGAGCAGTACTTC
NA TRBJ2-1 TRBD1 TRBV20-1 CSVAQGAYNEQFF TGCAGTGTGGCCCAGGGGGCCTACAATGAGCAGTTCTTC
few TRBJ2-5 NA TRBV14 CASSQDPSGTRGETQYF TGTGCCAGCAGCCAAGATCCGTCCGGGACCCGGGGAGAGACCCAGTACTTC